This TCR beta chain was observed in a study of T cells in localized non-small cell lung cancer. As for this clone: At the DNA level, this CDR3 is encoded by other sequences in the same sample as well.

V was clipped by 5 bases and J by 0 bases, with 2 bases between them. This CDR3 spans 11 amino acids. Germline V gives CDR1 SGHTA, CDR2 FQGNSA. Clones were sequenced by immunoSEQ multiplex PCR, and TCRdb holds only the in-frame ones, with some missing. The table lists nearly 11,000 clones, 85% to 95% of them singletons, with approximately 13% in the top ten. The V and J genes are TRBV7-2 and TRBJ2-7; the D is unclear. The receptor comes from a male donor older than 55 with stage III lung adenocarcinoma. The material sequenced was peripheral blood, taken before any cancer treatment. CDR3 amino acids: CASSLSYEQYF. CDR3 coding DNA: TGTGCCAGCAGCCTCTCCTACGAGCAGTACTTC.